This T cell receptor (beta chain) was obtained from a study of Ad26.COV2.S vaccination and SARS-CoV-2 variants. Overall study context: Sample donor was a member of the COV1001 Ad26.COV2.S trial arm. General study points: Placebo recipients and vaccine recipients were similar in non-spike TCR breadth. TCR breadth and depth analyses may have underestimated total T cell responses.

As concerns this clone: Its target is not known.

Documented treatment: 15 to 20 received Ad26.COV2.S at low or high dose, single or two shots; five or six received placebo; per-sample allocation not given. Sampling took place 63 days after the first vaccine or placebo injection. The vaccine antigen was prefusion-stabilized Wuhan SARS-CoV-2 spike. The CDR3 contains 15 residues. CDR1 and CDR2 (germline): SGHDT, YYEEEE. Trimming shortened V by 2 bases and J by 0 bases, and 11 bases separated the two germline ends. Sequencing was performed with immunoSEQ multiplex PCR; in TCRdb, only in-frame clones are kept and a portion is missing. The sample has about 350,000 clones; roughly 90% are singletons.

The chain combines TRBV5-6 with TRBJ1-1; D perhaps matches TRBD1 (6 bases). This receptor was obtained from a person between 18 and 60 years old who received the Ad26.COV2.S COVID-19 vaccine or a placebo. Sequencing used peripheral blood, obtained in a trial of Ad26.COV2.S vaccine versus placebo. The CDR3 region is CASSFQGPLNTEAFF. The CDR3 coding sequence is TGTGCCAGCAGCTTTCAGGGGCCTTTGAACACTGAAGCTTTCTTT. Supplemented by reference TRBV5-6 and TRBJ1-1, the full variable domain reads DAGVTQSPTHLIKTRGQQVTLRCSPKSGHDTVSWYQQALGQGPQFIFQYYEEEERQRGNFPDRFSGHQFPNYSSELNVNALLLGDSALYLCASSFQGPLNTEAFFGQGTRLTVV.